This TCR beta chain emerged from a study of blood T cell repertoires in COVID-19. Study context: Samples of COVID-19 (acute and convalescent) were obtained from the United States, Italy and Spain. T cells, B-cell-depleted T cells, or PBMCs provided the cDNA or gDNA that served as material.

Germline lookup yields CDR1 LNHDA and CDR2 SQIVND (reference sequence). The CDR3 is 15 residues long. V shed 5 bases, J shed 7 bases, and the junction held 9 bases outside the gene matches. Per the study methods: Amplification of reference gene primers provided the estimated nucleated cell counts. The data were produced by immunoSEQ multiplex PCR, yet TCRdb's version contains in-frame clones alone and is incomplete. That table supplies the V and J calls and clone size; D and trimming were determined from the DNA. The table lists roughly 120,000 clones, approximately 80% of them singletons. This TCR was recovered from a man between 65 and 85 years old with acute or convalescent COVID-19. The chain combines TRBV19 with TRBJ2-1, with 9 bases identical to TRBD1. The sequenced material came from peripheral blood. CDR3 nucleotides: TGTGCCAGTAGTGTCGGGACAGGGACATCAAATGAGCAGTTCTTC. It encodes CASSVGTGTSNEQFF.